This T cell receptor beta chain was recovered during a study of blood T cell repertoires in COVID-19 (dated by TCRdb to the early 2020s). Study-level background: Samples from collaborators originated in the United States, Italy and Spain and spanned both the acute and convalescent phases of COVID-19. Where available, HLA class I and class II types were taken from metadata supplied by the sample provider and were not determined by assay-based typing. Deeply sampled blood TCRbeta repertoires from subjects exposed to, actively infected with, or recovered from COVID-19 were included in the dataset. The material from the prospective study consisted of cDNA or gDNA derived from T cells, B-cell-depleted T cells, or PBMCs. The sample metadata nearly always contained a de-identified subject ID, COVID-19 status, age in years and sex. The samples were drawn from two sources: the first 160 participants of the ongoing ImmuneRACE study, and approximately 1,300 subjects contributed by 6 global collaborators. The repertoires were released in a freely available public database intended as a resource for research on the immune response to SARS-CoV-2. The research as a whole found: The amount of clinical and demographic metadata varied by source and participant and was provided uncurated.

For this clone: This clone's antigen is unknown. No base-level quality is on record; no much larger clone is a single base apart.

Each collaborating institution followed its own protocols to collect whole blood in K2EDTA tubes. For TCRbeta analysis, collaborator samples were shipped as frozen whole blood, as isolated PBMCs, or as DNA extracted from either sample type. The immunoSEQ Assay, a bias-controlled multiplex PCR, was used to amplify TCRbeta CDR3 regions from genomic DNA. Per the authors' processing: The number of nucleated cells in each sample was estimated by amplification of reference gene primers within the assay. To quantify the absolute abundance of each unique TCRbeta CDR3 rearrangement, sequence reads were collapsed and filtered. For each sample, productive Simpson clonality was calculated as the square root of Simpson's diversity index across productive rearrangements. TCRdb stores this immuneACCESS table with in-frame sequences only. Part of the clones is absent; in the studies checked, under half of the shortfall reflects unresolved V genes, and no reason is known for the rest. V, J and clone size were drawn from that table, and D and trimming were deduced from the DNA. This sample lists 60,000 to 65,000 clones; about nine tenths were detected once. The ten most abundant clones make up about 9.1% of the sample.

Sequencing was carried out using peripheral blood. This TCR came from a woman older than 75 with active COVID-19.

The nucleotides are TGTGCCAGCAGTGCCGCCGGACAGGGGCGTTATAGCAATCAGCCCCAGCATTTT. The translation is CASSAAGQGRYSNQPQHF. The rearrangement joined TRBV2 to TRBJ1-5, with 9 junctional bases fitting TRBD1. Trimming leaves V shorter by 4 bases and J shorter by 0 bases, with the junction holding 10 bases beyond the gene matches. CDR1 and CDR2, looked up from the germline V gene, are SNHLY and FYNNEI. Including the terminal cysteine and phenylalanine, the CDR3 comprises 18 residues. Only CDR3 DNA is held: 54 bases, read in frame from base 1.